The rows below give T cell receptor beta chains drawn from one sample of a study of T-cell memory formation after mild COVID-19. TCRdb recomputed calls from the 5' RACE reads with MiXCR, one row per CDR3 protein. The sample includes approximately 400,000 distinct CDR3 sequences, 20% to 25% of them seen just once. Sequenced: PBMCs or a T cell subset sorted from them (not recorded which). The receptors were sampled from an adult woman who had mild COVID-19 (a few samples of this study predate the infection). Cell type and time point are not known. CDR3s include the opening cysteine and the closing phenylalanine or tryptophan. The order of the fields is J gene, V gene, clone size, D gene, CDR3 protein, CDR3 DNA. A D gene is named only where the DNA matches it firmly. Only some rows state a clone size, as once, few, many or a class for expanded clones.

J gene: TRBJ2-5; V gene: TRBV7-3; clone size: NA; D gene: NA; CDR3 protein: CASSLIGREETQYF; CDR3 DNA: TGTGCCAGCAGCTTAATTGGGCGTGAGGAGACCCAGTACTTC
J gene: TRBJ1-2; V gene: TRBV4-1; clone size: NA; D gene: TRBD1; CDR3 protein: CASSQDRVGQGSYTF; CDR3 DNA: TGCGCCAGCAGCCAAGATCGGGTGGGACAGGGGAGCTACACCTTC
J gene: TRBJ2-1; V gene: TRBV20-1; clone size: few; D gene: NA; CDR3 protein: CSASTGNSYNEQFF; CDR3 DNA: TGCAGTGCCTCCACGGGGAACTCCTACAATGAGCAGTTCTTC
J gene: TRBJ2-1; V gene: TRBV5-1; clone size: few; D gene: TRBD2; CDR3 protein: CASSYLAGGPSSYNEQFF; CDR3 DNA: TGCGCCAGCAGCTATCTAGCGGGGGGGCCGAGCTCCTACAATGAGCAGTTCTTC
J gene: TRBJ2-7; V gene: TRBV29-1; clone size: NA; D gene: TRBD1; CDR3 protein: CSVRTGSSYEQYF; CDR3 DNA: TGCAGCGTAAGGACAGGGAGCTCCTACGAGCAGTACTTC
J gene: TRBJ1-1; V gene: TRBV4-1; clone size: NA; D gene: TRBD1; CDR3 protein: CASSQDAGGHTEAFF; CDR3 DNA: TGCGCCAGCAGCCAAGATGCAGGGGGGCACACTGAAGCTTTCTTT
J gene: TRBJ2-7; V gene: TRBV5-1; clone size: NA; D gene: TRBD2; CDR3 protein: CASSYTGTSGRASSYEQYF; CDR3 DNA: TGCGCCAGCAGCTATACCGGGACTAGCGGGAGGGCGAGCTCCTACGAGCAGTACTTC
J gene: TRBJ2-7; V gene: TRBV2; clone size: NA; D gene: NA; CDR3 protein: CASKSQPDYEQYF; CDR3 DNA: TGTGCCAGCAAGTCCCAACCAGACTACGAGCAGTACTTC
J gene: TRBJ2-3; V gene: TRBV5-1; clone size: few; D gene: NA; CDR3 protein: CASSLEPQNTQYF; CDR3 DNA: TGCGCCAGCAGCTTGGAGCCGCAAAATACGCAGTATTTT
J gene: TRBJ2-3; V gene: TRBV6-5; clone size: few; D gene: NA; CDR3 protein: CASSYSWGPGRQHTDTQYF; CDR3 DNA: TGTGCCAGCAGTTACTCCTGGGGACCGGGGAGGCAACACACAGATACGCAGTATTTT
J gene: TRBJ2-7; V gene: TRBV6-6; clone size: few; D gene: NA; CDR3 protein: CASSYSWGSEQYF; CDR3 DNA: TGTGCCAGCAGTTACTCGTGGGGGTCGGAGCAGTACTTC
J gene: TRBJ1-1; V gene: TRBV20-1; clone size: NA; D gene: TRBD1; CDR3 protein: CSAQDRGHTEAFF; CDR3 DNA: TGCAGTGCCCAGGACAGGGGGCACACTGAAGCTTTCTTT
J gene: TRBJ1-5; V gene: TRBV15; clone size: few; D gene: NA; CDR3 protein: CATSRDPQSNQPQHF; CDR3 DNA: TGTGCCACCAGCAGAGATCCCCAGAGCAATCAGCCCCAGCATTTT
J gene: TRBJ1-1; V gene: TRBV7-3; clone size: NA; D gene: NA; CDR3 protein: CASSQGFWTEAFF; CDR3 DNA: TGTGCCAGCAGCCAGGGGTTCTGGACTGAAGCTTTCTTT
J gene: TRBJ1-3; V gene: TRBV7-2; clone size: NA; D gene: NA; CDR3 protein: CASSSLGPGRRNTIYF; CDR3 DNA: TGTGCCAGCAGCTCCCTGGGGCCCGGACGTAGAAACACCATATATTTT
J gene: TRBJ2-1; V gene: TRBV11-2; clone size: few; D gene: TRBD2; CDR3 protein: CASSLETSAAYNEQFF; CDR3 DNA: TGTGCCAGCAGCTTAGAGACTAGCGCTGCCTACAATGAGCAGTTCTTC
J gene: TRBJ2-1; V gene: TRBV20-1; clone size: many; D gene: NA; CDR3 protein: CSALGTQKGYNEQFF; CDR3 DNA: TGCAGTGCATTAGGGACCCAAAAGGGATACAATGAGCAGTTCTTC
J gene: TRBJ1-5; V gene: TRBV5-1; clone size: NA; D gene: TRBD1; CDR3 protein: CASSADREGQPQHF; CDR3 DNA: TGCGCCAGCAGCGCGGACAGGGAAGGTCAGCCCCAGCATTTT
J gene: TRBJ2-3; V gene: TRBV7-6; clone size: few; D gene: NA; CDR3 protein: CASSLESGWADTQYF; CDR3 DNA: TGTGCCAGCAGCTTAGAGTCCGGGTGGGCAGATACGCAGTATTTT
J gene: TRBJ1-4; V gene: TRBV20-1; clone size: few; D gene: NA; CDR3 protein: CSASSGRILEKLFF; CDR3 DNA: TGCAGTGCTAGCAGTGGTCGGATCCTTGAAAAACTGTTTTTT
J gene: TRBJ2-2; V gene: TRBV9; clone size: few; D gene: NA; CDR3 protein: CASSVASGAEGALNRELFF; CDR3 DNA: TGTGCCAGCAGCGTAGCTTCTGGAGCTGAAGGCGCGCTTAACCGAGAGCTGTTTTTT
J gene: TRBJ1-1; V gene: TRBV5-1; clone size: many; D gene: NA; CDR3 protein: CASSPTPQGSNTEAFF; CDR3 DNA: TGCGCCAGCAGCCCGACCCCACAGGGTTCAAACACTGAAGCTTTCTTT
J gene: TRBJ2-1; V gene: TRBV6-6; clone size: few; D gene: NA; CDR3 protein: CASTISGNEQFF; CDR3 DNA: TGTGCCAGCACCATTTCCGGCAATGAGCAGTTCTTC
J gene: TRBJ2-7; V gene: TRBV3-1; clone size: NA; D gene: NA; CDR3 protein: CASSGSLSYEQYF; CDR3 DNA: TGTGCCAGCAGCGGTTCACTCTCCTACGAGCAGTACTTC
J gene: TRBJ2-1; V gene: TRBV4-3; clone size: NA; D gene: NA; CDR3 protein: CASSHWTGEQFF; CDR3 DNA: TGCGCCAGCAGCCATTGGACCGGGGAGCAGTTCTTC
J gene: TRBJ2-7; V gene: TRBV29-1; clone size: NA; D gene: NA; CDR3 protein: CSVEGGINSTYEQYF; CDR3 DNA: TGCAGCGTTGAAGGCGGAATAAATTCAACCTACGAGCAGTACTTC
J gene: TRBJ2-1; V gene: TRBV7-3; clone size: few; D gene: NA; CDR3 protein: CASSPLGGDEQFF; CDR3 DNA: TGTGCCAGCAGCCCCCTAGGGGGGGATGAGCAGTTCTTC